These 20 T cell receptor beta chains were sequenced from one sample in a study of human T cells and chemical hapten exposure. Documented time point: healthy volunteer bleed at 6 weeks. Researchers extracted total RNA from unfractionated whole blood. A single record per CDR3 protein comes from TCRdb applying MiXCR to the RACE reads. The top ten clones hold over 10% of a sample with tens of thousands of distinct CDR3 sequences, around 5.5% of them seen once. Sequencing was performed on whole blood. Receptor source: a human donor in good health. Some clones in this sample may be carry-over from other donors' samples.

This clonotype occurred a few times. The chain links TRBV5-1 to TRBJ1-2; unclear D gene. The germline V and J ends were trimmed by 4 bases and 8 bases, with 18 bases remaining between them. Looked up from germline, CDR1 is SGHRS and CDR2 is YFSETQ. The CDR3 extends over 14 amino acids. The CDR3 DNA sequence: TGCGCCAGCAGCCCCGGAGGGCAGCTCACCGGCTACACCTTC. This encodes CASSPGGQLTGYTF. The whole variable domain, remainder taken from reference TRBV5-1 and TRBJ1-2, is KAGVTQTPRYLIKTRGQQVTLSCSPISGHRSVSWYQQTPGQGLQFLFEYFSETQRNKGNFPGRFSGRQFSNSRSEMNVSTLELGDSALYLCASSPGGQLTGYTFGSGTRLTVV.

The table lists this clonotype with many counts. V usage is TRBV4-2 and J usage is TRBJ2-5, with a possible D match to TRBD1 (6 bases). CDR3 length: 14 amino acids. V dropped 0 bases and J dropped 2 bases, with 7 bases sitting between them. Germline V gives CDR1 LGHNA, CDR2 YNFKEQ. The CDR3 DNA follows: TGTGCCAGCAGCCAAGATGGGACACAAGAGACCCAGTACTTC. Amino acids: CASSQDGTQETQYF.

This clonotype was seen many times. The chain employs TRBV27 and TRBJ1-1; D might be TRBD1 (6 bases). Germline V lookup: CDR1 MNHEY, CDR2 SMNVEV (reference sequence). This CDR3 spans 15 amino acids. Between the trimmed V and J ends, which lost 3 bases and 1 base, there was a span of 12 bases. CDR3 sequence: CASSFPGAQNTEAFF. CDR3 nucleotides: TGTGCCAGCAGTTTCCCAGGGGCGCAGAACACTGAAGCTTTCTTT.

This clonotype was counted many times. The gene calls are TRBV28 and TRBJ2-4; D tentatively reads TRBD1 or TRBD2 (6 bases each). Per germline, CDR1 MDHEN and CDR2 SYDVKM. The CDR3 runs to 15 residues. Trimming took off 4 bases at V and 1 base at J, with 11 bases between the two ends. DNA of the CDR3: TGTGCCAGCAGTTCACGGGGGCGGGCCAAAAACATTCAGTACTTC. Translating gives CASSSRGRAKNIQYF.

The DNA for the CDR3 is TGTGCCAGCACCTCGGCTCTAGCGGGGGGTAATGAGCAGTTCTTC. Protein sequence: CASTSALAGGNEQFF. The chain recombines TRBV18 with TRBJ2-1; TRBD2 matches at 11 bases. Unmatched junction bases numbered 10, after V lost 8 bases and J lost 7 bases. Germline values: CDR1 KGHSH, CDR2 LQKENI. The CDR3 contains 15 residues.

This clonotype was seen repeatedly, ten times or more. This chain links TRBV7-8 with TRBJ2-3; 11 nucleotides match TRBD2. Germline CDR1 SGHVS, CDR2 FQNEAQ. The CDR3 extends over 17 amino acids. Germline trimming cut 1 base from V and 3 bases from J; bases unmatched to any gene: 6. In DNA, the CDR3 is TGTGCCAGCAGCTTAGGGATCACTAGCGGGGGAACAGATACGCAGTATTTT. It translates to CASSLGITSGGTDTQYF.

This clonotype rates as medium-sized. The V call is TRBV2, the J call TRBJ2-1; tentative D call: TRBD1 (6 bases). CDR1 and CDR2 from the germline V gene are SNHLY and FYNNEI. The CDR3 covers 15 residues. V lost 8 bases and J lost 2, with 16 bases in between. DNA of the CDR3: TGTGCCAGCCGGGGCGACAGGAGAACCTACAATGAGCAGTTCTTC. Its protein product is CASRGDRRTYNEQFF.

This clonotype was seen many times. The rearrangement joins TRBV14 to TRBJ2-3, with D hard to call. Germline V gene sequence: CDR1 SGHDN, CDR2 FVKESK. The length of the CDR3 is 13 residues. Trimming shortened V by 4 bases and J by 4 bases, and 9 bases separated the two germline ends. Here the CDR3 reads CASSPAGSDTQYF. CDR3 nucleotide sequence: TGTGCCAGCAGCCCAGCCGGTTCAGATACGCAGTATTTT. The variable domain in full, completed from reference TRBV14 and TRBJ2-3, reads EAGVTQFPSHSVIEKGQTVTLRCDPISGHDNLYWYRRVMGKEIKFLLHFVKESKQDESGMPNNRFLAERTGGTYSTLKVQPAELEDSGVYFCASSPAGSDTQYFGPGTRLTVL.

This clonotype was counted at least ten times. CDR3 in amino acids: CSANQGTGDGPQHF. As DNA, the CDR3 is TGCAGTGCCAACCAAGGGACAGGGGACGGGCCCCAGCATTTT. The J gene is TRBJ1-5, the V gene TRBV20-1, with 10 bases fitting TRBD1. Germline CDR1 reads DFQATT; CDR2 reads SNEGSKA (reference sequence). J gave up 9 bases and V 6 bases, and 11 bases lay outside the gene matches. The CDR3 runs 14 residues.

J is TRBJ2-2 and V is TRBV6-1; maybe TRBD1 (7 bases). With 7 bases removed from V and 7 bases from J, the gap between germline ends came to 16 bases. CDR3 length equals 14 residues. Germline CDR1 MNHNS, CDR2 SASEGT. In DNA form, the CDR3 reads TGTGCCAGCACCAGGGGGGATCCGGGCGGGGAGCTGTTTTTT. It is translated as CASTRGDPGGELFF.

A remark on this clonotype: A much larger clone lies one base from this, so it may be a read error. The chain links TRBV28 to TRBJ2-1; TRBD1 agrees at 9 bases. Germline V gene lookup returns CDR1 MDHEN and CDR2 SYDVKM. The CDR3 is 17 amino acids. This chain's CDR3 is CASSFGDRDREGDERFF. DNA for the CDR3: TGTGCCAGCAGTTTCGGGGACCGGGACAGGGAGGGGGATGAGCGGTTCTTC.

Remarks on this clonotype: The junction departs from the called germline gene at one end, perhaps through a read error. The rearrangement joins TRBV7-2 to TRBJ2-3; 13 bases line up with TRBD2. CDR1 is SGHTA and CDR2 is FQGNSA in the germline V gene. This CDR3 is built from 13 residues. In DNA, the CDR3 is TGTGTCAGCATGGGACTAGCGGGGATGGCGCAGTATTTT. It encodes CVSMGLAGMAQYF. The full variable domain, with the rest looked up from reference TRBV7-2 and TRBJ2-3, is GAGVSQSPSNKVTEKGKDVELRCDPISGHTALYWYRQSLGQGLEFLIYFQGNSAPDKSGLPSDRFSAERTGGSVSTLTIQRTQQEDSAVYLCVSMGLAGMAQYFGPGTRLTVL.

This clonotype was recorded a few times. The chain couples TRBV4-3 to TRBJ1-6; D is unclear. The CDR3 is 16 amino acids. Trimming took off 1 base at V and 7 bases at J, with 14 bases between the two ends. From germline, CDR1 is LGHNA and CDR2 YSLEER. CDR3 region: CASSQGEGSLNSPLHF. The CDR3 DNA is TGCGCCAGCAGCCAAGGTGAAGGGAGTTTGAATTCACCCCTCCACTTT.

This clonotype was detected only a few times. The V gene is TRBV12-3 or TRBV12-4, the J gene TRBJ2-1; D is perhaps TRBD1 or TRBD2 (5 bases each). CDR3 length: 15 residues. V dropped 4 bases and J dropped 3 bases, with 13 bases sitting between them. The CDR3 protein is CASSSSRDGYNEQFF. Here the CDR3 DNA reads TGTGCCAGCAGTTCCTCCAGGGACGGCTACAATGAGCAGTTCTTC.

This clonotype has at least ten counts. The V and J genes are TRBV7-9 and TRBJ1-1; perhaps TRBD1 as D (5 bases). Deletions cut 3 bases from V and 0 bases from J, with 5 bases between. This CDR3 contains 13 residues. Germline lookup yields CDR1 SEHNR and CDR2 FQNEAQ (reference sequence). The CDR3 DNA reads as TGTGCCAGCAGCTTGGACATGAACACTGAAGCTTTCTTT. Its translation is CASSLDMNTEAFF.

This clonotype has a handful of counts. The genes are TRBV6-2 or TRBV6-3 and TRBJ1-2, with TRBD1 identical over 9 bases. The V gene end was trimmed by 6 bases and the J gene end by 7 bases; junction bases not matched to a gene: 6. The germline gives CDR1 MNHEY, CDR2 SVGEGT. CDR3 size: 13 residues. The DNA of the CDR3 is TGTGCCAGCAGGCGACAGGGGGACGGTGGCTACACCTTC. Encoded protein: CASRRQGDGGYTF.

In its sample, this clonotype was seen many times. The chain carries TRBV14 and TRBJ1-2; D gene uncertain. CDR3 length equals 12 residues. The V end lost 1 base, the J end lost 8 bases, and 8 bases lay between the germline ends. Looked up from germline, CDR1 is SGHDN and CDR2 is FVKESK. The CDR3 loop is CASSQALGGYTF. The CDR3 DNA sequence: TGTGCCAGCAGCCAAGCGCTCGGGGGCTACACCTTC.

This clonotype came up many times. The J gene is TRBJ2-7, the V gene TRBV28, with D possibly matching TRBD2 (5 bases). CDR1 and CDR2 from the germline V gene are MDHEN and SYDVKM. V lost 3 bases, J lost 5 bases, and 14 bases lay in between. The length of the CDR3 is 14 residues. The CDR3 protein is CASSLMRPGDEQYF. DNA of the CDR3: TGTGCCAGCAGTTTGATGCGGCCCGGGGACGAGCAGTACTTC.

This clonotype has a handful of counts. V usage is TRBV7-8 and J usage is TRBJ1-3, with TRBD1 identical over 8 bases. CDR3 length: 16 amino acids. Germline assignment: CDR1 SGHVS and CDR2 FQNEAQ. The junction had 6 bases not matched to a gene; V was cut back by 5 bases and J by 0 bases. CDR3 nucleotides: TGTGCCAGCAGCCCTATTGGACAGGGCTCTGGAAACACCATATATTTT. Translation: CASSPIGQGSGNTIYF.

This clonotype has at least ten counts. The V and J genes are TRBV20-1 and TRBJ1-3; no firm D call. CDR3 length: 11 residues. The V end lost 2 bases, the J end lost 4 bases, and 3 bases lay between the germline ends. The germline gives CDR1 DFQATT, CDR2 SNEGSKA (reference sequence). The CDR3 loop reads CSARNGNTIYF. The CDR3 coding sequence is TGCAGTGCTAGAAACGGAAACACCATATATTTT.